Following are 21 T cell receptor beta chains from one sample sequenced in a study of cytomegalovirus exposure and HLA in healthy donors. It was with 60 Vbeta and 13 Jbeta primers that the PCR ran. Profiled with immunoSEQ multiplex PCR; TCRdb holds only in-frame clones, not every one. The sample shows around 57,000 clones, more than 80% of them seen only once. Sequenced material: PBMCs. The receptors here all came from a young man in good health and CMV-seropositive.

The chain uses TRBV19 and TRBJ2-5, with a weak D call TRBD2 (7 bases). The CDR3 has 16 amino acids. Trimming removed 6 bases at V and 1 base at J, with 18 bases between. Germline V lookup: CDR1 LNHDA, CDR2 SQIVND (reference sequence). The CDR3 region is CASRGGGGAFQETQYF. For the CDR3, the DNA is TGTGCCAGTAGAGGGGGAGGGGGGGCATTCCAAGAGACCCAGTACTTC.

This sequence joins TRBV30 and TRBJ1-3; TRBD1 matches at 8 bases. Germline values: CDR1 GTSNPN, CDR2 SVGIG (reference sequence). The CDR3 contains 14 residues. J gave up 2 bases and V 3 bases, and 3 bases lay outside the gene matches. CDR3 residues: CAWSADRAGNTIYF. The CDR3 nucleotides are TGTGCCTGGAGCGCGGACAGGGCTGGAAACACCATATATTTT.

The chain has TRBV29-1 and TRBJ1-2; TRBD1 is a possible D gene (5 bases). There are 10 residues in the CDR3. The V and J ends lost 7 bases and 14 bases respectively, with 17 bases between them. The V gene's germline CDR1 is SQVTM and CDR2 ANQGSEA. The CDR3 region is CSAYSPGETF. In DNA, the CDR3 is TGCAGCGCCTATTCCCCGGGGGAAACCTTC.

The chain couples TRBV6-1 to TRBJ2-2; 8 bases line up with TRBD2. Germline trimming cut 8 bases from V and 7 bases from J; bases unmatched to any gene: 9. Per germline, CDR1 MNHNS and CDR2 SASEGT. CDR3 size: 14 residues. CDR3 region: CASVLSGSIGELFF. CDR3 in DNA: TGTGCCAGCGTTCTGAGCGGGAGTATCGGGGAGCTGTTTTTT.

This chain joins TRBV2 and TRBJ1-6; 7 bases fit TRBD1. Germline loops: CDR1 SNHLY, CDR2 FYNNEI. The ends lost 5 bases at V and 7 bases at J; junction bases unmatched: 5. This CDR3 is built from 14 residues. Here the CDR3 DNA reads TGTGCCAGCAGTACAGACAGGGTGAATTCACCCCTCCACTTT. Protein sequence: CASSTDRVNSPLHF.

This clone was detected once. This chain uses TRBV9 with TRBJ1-2, with a possible D match to TRBD1 (5 bases). Per the germline V gene, CDR1 is SGDLS and CDR2 is YYNGEE. The CDR3 runs to 15 residues. Deletions cut 0 bases from V and 4 bases from J, with 13 bases between. The CDR3 here is CASSVEPTGVYGYTF. CDR3 nucleotides: TGTGCCAGCAGCGTAGAGCCCACGGGGGTCTATGGCTACACCTTC.

This chain links TRBV9 with TRBJ1-3, with 11 nucleotides matching TRBD1. V lost 4 bases to trimming and J lost 4 bases; unmatched junction nucleotides: 7. The CDR3 is made up of 16 amino acids. Germline CDR1 and CDR2: SGDLS and YYNGEE. CDR3 nucleotides: TGTGCCAGCAGCTCAGGACAGGGGGCATCCGGAAACACCATATATTTT. It yields the protein CASSSGQGASGNTIYF.

The chain carries TRBV6-5 and TRBJ2-1; 12 nucleotides align to TRBD2. The CDR3 has 14 amino acids. The V gene end was trimmed by 6 bases and the J gene end by 8 bases; junction bases not matched to a gene: 5. Germline V gives CDR1 MNHEY, CDR2 SVGAGI. The CDR3 here is CASRLGLAGHEQFF. CDR3 coding DNA: TGTGCCAGCAGGTTGGGACTAGCGGGCCATGAGCAGTTCTTC.

The chain recombines TRBV4-1 with TRBJ2-3; 13 bases match TRBD2. The trim removed 4 bases at V and 6 bases at J, leaving 7 bases unmatched. The CDR3 is made up of 16 amino acids. Germline CDR1 and CDR2: MGHRA and YSYEKL. The CDR3 sequence is CASSPGTSGIWDTQYF. CDR3 bases: TGCGCCAGCAGCCCTGGGACTAGCGGGATTTGGGATACGCAGTATTTT.

The V call is TRBV5-4, the J call TRBJ2-7; 10 bases align to TRBD2. The CDR3 consists of 15 residues. J was trimmed by 4 bases and V by 3 bases; bases with no gene match: 7. CDR1 is SGHNT and CDR2 is YYREEE in the germline V gene (reference sequence). For the CDR3, the DNA is TGTGCCAGCAGCTCCTCAAGCGGGAGGGTATACGAGCAGTACTTC. This gives the protein CASSSSSGRVYEQYF.

The chain is built from TRBV6-5 and TRBJ1-5; 7 bases are shared with TRBD1. The CDR3 spans 14 residues. Germline V CDR1 and CDR2: MNHEY, SVGAGI. J was trimmed by 4 bases and V by 5 bases; bases with no gene match: 5. CDR3: CASSRDSKNQPQHF. The DNA for the CDR3 is TGTGCCAGCAGTAGGGACAGTAAGAATCAGCCCCAGCATTTT.

The rearrangement joins TRBV7-2 to TRBJ2-1; tentative D call: TRBD2 (6 bases). With 0 bases removed from V and 6 bases from J, the gap between germline ends came to 15 bases. There are 16 residues in the CDR3. CDR1 and CDR2 from the germline V gene are SGHTA and FQGNSA. The CDR3, as DNA: TGTGCCAGCAGCTTAGCGGGGACTCCGGCGGGCAATGAGCAGTTCTTC. It encodes CASSLAGTPAGNEQFF.

The J gene is TRBJ2-1, the V gene TRBV9; 12 positions agree with TRBD2. Unmatched junction bases numbered 6, after V lost 4 bases and J lost 7 bases. This CDR3 has 15 amino acids. Per germline, CDR1 SGDLS and CDR2 YYNGEE. Here the CDR3 DNA reads TGTGCCAGCAGCCCCCTAGCGGGAGGGCCTAATGAGCAGTTCTTC. It translates to CASSPLAGGPNEQFF.

The chain uses TRBV5-1 and TRBJ1-2; 7 bases match TRBD1. Germline V gives CDR1 SGHRS, CDR2 YFSETQ. The V gene end was trimmed by 0 bases and the J gene end by 3 bases; junction bases not matched to a gene: 5. The CDR3 runs 15 residues. In DNA form, the CDR3 reads TGCGCCAGCAGCTTGGGACAGGGTAATGACTATGGCTACACCTTC. The encoded protein is CASSLGQGNDYGYTF.

The genes are TRBV4-2 and TRBJ2-7, with unresolved D. The CDR3 has 12 amino acids. Germline V gene lookup returns CDR1 LGHNA and CDR2 YNFKEQ. Trimming took 0 bases from V and 3 from J, leaving 3 bases between them. CDR3 nucleotide sequence: TGTGCCAGCAGCCAAGATCTCTACGAGCAGTACTTC. Amino acids: CASSQDLYEQYF.

V usage is TRBV19 and J usage is TRBJ1-4; tentative D call: TRBD1 (5 bases). Germline CDR1 and CDR2: LNHDA and SQIVND (reference sequence). This CDR3 comprises 14 residues. V gave up 5 bases and J gave up 5 bases, with 12 bases separating them. The CDR3 DNA reads as TGTGCCAGTAGTGTCAGGGTGAAGAATGAAAAACTGTTTTTT. Its protein is CASSVRVKNEKLFF.

This clone has just one count. The chain employs TRBV28 and TRBJ2-2; 10 bases align to TRBD2. CDR3 length equals 16 residues. Germline V CDR1 and CDR2: MDHEN, SYDVKM. V lost 5 bases and J lost 3; bases outside the gene matches: 6. The CDR3 reads CASSPSGRAHTGELFF. The CDR3, as DNA: TGTGCCAGCAGTCCTAGCGGGAGAGCTCACACCGGGGAGCTGTTTTTT.

V is TRBV11-3 and J is TRBJ2-5; 7 nucleotides match TRBD1. The CDR3 loop spans 13 amino acids. V shed 5 bases, J shed 4 bases, and the junction held 4 bases outside the gene matches. CDR1 and CDR2 (germline): SGHNT, YENEEA. CDR3 DNA: TGTGCCAGCAGCCTCACAGGGGCAGAGACCCAGTACTTC. Protein product: CASSLTGAETQYF.

The DNA of the CDR3 is TGTGCCAGCAGTTTATCTGGCGAGCGGCCAAGTCAAGAGACCCAGTACTTC. It specifies CASSLSGERPSQETQYF. V usage is TRBV27 and J usage is TRBJ2-5; a weak D match, TRBD2 (5 bases). Germline V gives CDR1 MNHEY, CDR2 SMNVEV (reference sequence). Trimming removed 0 bases from V and 2 bases from J, with 16 bases in between. The CDR3 is 17 amino acids.

J is TRBJ2-2 and V is TRBV9; TRBD2 aligns across 10 bases. There are 15 residues in the CDR3. V lost 3 bases and J lost 6; bases outside the gene matches: 5. Per the germline V gene, CDR1 is SGDLS and CDR2 is YYNGEE. CDR3 loop: CASSASGSVSGELFF. CDR3 nucleotide sequence: TGTGCCAGCAGCGCTAGCGGGAGTGTTTCCGGGGAGCTGTTTTTT.

The chain carries TRBV9 and TRBJ1-1, with D maybe TRBD1 (6 bases). The V end was cut by 4 bases, the J end by 1 base, with 11 bases between. This CDR3 contains 14 residues. Germline-derived CDR1 and CDR2 are SGDLS and YYNGEE. In nucleotides, the CDR3 is TGTGCCAGCAGCCCAGGGGTACAGAACACTGAAGCTTTCTTT. The encoded protein is CASSPGVQNTEAFF.